These T cell receptor beta chains were read from a single sample in a study of blood T cells in healthy people across ages. One entry per CDR3 protein, called by TCRdb with MiXCR from the 5' RACE reads. The table records approximately 850,000 distinct CDR3 sequences, 40% to 50% of them present only once. The sample consisted of blood. All receptors come from a man aged 55 to 69 in good health. The CDR3 runs from the conserved cysteine through the conserved F or W. Fields, in order: J gene, V gene, clone size, D gene, CDR3 DNA, CDR3 protein. A D gene is named only where the DNA matches it firmly. Clone sizes are given selectively: once, few, many, or a class where the clone is expanded.

J gene: TRBJ2-3; V gene: TRBV11-2; clone size: once; D gene: TRBD2; CDR3 DNA: TGTGCCAGCAGCTTAAGCGGGGGGCCACGGACAGATACGCGGTATTTT; CDR3 protein: CASSLSGGPRTDTRYF
J gene: TRBJ2-7; V gene: TRBV7-2; clone size: -; D gene: -; CDR3 DNA: TGTGCCAGCAGCTTTAGTCCGGACTACGAGCAGTACTTC; CDR3 protein: CASSFSPDYEQYF
J gene: TRBJ2-1; V gene: TRBV20-1; clone size: -; D gene: TRBD2; CDR3 DNA: TGCAGTGCTAGGCCACTAGCGGGGGGGCCCCATGGGCAGTTCTTC; CDR3 protein: CSARPLAGGPHGQFF
J gene: TRBJ2-7; V gene: TRBV10-3; clone size: -; D gene: TRBD1; CDR3 DNA: TGTGCCATCAGGGAAGGGACAGGGGGCGCGGAAGAGCAGTACTTC; CDR3 protein: CAIREGTGGAEEQYF
J gene: TRBJ1-4; V gene: TRBV15; clone size: once; D gene: TRBD1; CDR3 DNA: TGTGCCACCAGCAGGTTAAATACAGGGGTAGCTAATGAAAAACTGTTTTTT; CDR3 protein: CATSRLNTGVANEKLFF
J gene: TRBJ2-7; V gene: TRBV7-2; clone size: many; D gene: TRBD1; CDR3 DNA: TGTGCCAGCAGCTTAGTCAGGGGGCGCGGCTACGAGCAGTACTTC; CDR3 protein: CASSLVRGRGYEQYF
J gene: TRBJ1-5; V gene: TRBV5-6; clone size: -; D gene: -; CDR3 DNA: TGTGCCAGCAGCACACACAGGGATCAGCCCCAGCATTTT; CDR3 protein: CASSTHRDQPQHF
J gene: TRBJ2-1; V gene: TRBV24-1; clone size: -; D gene: TRBD1; CDR3 DNA: TGTGCCACCAGTGGCACGACAGGGGACGATGTGCAGTTCTTC; CDR3 protein: CATSGTTGDDVQFF
J gene: TRBJ2-1; V gene: TRBV4-1; clone size: -; D gene: TRBD1; CDR3 DNA: TGCGCTAGCAGCCAAGACAGGGACAGCGTTTCCAAGCAGTTCTTC; CDR3 protein: CASSQDRDSVSKQFF
J gene: TRBJ1-1; V gene: TRBV4-1; clone size: -; D gene: -; CDR3 DNA: TGCGCCAGCAGCCACAATCAAGCAGGGTTCCCTGAAGCTTTCTTT; CDR3 protein: CASSHNQAGFPEAFF
J gene: TRBJ2-7; V gene: TRBV6-9; clone size: -; D gene: TRBD1; CDR3 DNA: TGTGCCAGCAGTACCGCAGGACAGGGGGCTCCCCACTACGAGCAGTACTTC; CDR3 protein: CASSTAGQGAPHYEQYF
J gene: TRBJ2-7; V gene: TRBV6-1; clone size: -; D gene: -; CDR3 DNA: TGTACCAGCAGTGAAGGGCCCGACTCCTACGAGCAGTACTTC; CDR3 protein: CTSSEGPDSYEQYF
J gene: TRBJ2-3; V gene: TRBV6-6; clone size: -; D gene: -; CDR3 DNA: TGTGCCAGCGGGACGCAGTATTTT; CDR3 protein: CASGTQYF
J gene: TRBJ2-2; V gene: TRBV3-1; clone size: -; D gene: -; CDR3 DNA: TGTGCCAGCAGCCATAGGGTCCGGGAGCTGTTTTTT; CDR3 protein: CASSHRVRELFF
J gene: TRBJ2-5; V gene: TRBV28; clone size: few; D gene: -; CDR3 DNA: TGTGCCAGCAGTTCCCCAGGGGATTCGACCCAGTACTTC; CDR3 protein: CASSSPGDSTQYF
J gene: TRBJ2-5; V gene: TRBV11-2; clone size: few; D gene: TRBD2; CDR3 DNA: TGTGCCAGCAGCTTGGGCGGGCGGGGGGCCCAAGAGACCCAGTACTTC; CDR3 protein: CASSLGGRGAQETQYF
J gene: TRBJ2-7; V gene: TRBV12-3/TRBV12-4; clone size: -; D gene: -; CDR3 DNA: TGTGCCAGCAGATCGACAGGAGACGAGCAGTACTTC; CDR3 protein: CASRSTGDEQYF
J gene: TRBJ1-2; V gene: TRBV9; clone size: -; D gene: -; CDR3 DNA: TGTGCCAGCAGCCCAAGACAGACTCACGGGACCTATGGCTACACCTTC; CDR3 protein: CASSPRQTHGTYGYTF
J gene: TRBJ2-7; V gene: TRBV3-1; clone size: -; D gene: -; CDR3 DNA: TGTGCCAGCAGCCAAATACTCGGGACACCGTCCTCCTACGAGCAGTACTTC; CDR3 protein: CASSQILGTPSSYEQYF
J gene: TRBJ1-1; V gene: TRBV11-2; clone size: -; D gene: -; CDR3 DNA: TGTGCCAGCAGCGTAGCCTTGGGGAACACTGAAGCTTTCTTT; CDR3 protein: CASSVALGNTEAFF
J gene: TRBJ2-7; V gene: TRBV2; clone size: -; D gene: -; CDR3 DNA: TGTGCCAGCTGGGACGGTGGGTCCTACGAGCAGTACTTC; CDR3 protein: CASWDGGSYEQYF
J gene: TRBJ1-2; V gene: TRBV20-1; clone size: few; D gene: -; CDR3 DNA: TGCAGTGCTAGAGGTGGGGGGCCCTATGGCTACACCTTC; CDR3 protein: CSARGGGPYGYTF
J gene: TRBJ2-5; V gene: TRBV7-9; clone size: -; D gene: -; CDR3 DNA: TGTGCCAGCAGCCTGGGGCACTCCCGGGAGACCCAGTACTTC; CDR3 protein: CASSLGHSRETQYF
J gene: TRBJ2-6; V gene: TRBV9; clone size: few; D gene: -; CDR3 DNA: TGTGCCAGCAGCGTAGAAGGACAGCCAAACTCTGGGGCCAACGTCCTGACTTTC; CDR3 protein: CASSVEGQPNSGANVLTF
J gene: TRBJ2-7; V gene: TRBV11-3; clone size: -; D gene: -; CDR3 DNA: TGTGCCAGCAGCTTCCACCCGGGAGTCGGGGGAGGCTACGAGCAGTACTTC; CDR3 protein: CASSFHPGVGGGYEQYF
J gene: TRBJ2-4; V gene: TRBV29-1; clone size: -; D gene: -; CDR3 DNA: TGCAGCGCCTTAACACTAGCCAAAAACATTCAGTACTTC; CDR3 protein: CSALTLAKNIQYF